These 23 T cell receptor beta chains were all obtained from the same sample, sequenced in a study of blood T cell repertoires in COVID-19. Using immunoSEQ multiplex PCR, the repertoire was profiled, and TCRdb retains in-frame clones only, with some absent. The data contain some 300,000 clones, around nine tenths of them singletons. The sample comprised PBMCs or T cells enriched from blood (not recorded which). Receptors originate from a young woman who had been exposed to COVID-19.

This sequence joins TRBV18 and TRBJ2-7, with D maybe TRBD1 (5 bases). The CDR3 extends over 13 amino acids. Trimming removed 2 bases from V and 6 bases from J, with 11 bases in between. Germline CDR1 and CDR2: KGHSH and LQKENI. CDR3 loop: CASSPGAVGEQYF. The CDR3 DNA reads TGTGCCAGCTCACCAGGGGCAGTGGGCGAGCAGTACTTC.

V usage is TRBV27 and J usage is TRBJ2-2, with D tentatively TRBD1 (6 bases). The germline V and J ends were trimmed by 5 bases and 6 bases, with 13 bases remaining between them. The CDR3 length is 14 residues. Germline V gene lookup returns CDR1 MNHEY and CDR2 SMNVEV (reference sequence). The CDR3 DNA reads as TGTGCCAGCAGTCCCTGGGACAAGGCCGGGGAGCTGTTTTTT. It codes for CASSPWDKAGELFF.

The rearrangement joins TRBV5-1 to TRBJ1-6; D call uncertain. Germline V gives CDR1 SGHRS, CDR2 YFSETQ. This CDR3 contains 13 residues. Between the trimmed V and J ends, which lost 0 bases and 10 bases, there was a span of 8 bases. The chain's CDR3 is CASSLEGGSPLHF. CDR3 nucleotide sequence: TGCGCCAGCAGCTTGGAGGGCGGGTCACCCCTCCACTTT.

The rearrangement joins TRBV5-1 to TRBJ1-1; D is possibly TRBD1 (6 bases). This CDR3 comprises 16 residues. CDR1 is SGHRS, CDR2 YFSETQ, per germline. V was cut by 0 bases and J by 1 base, with 13 bases left in between. As DNA, the CDR3 is TGCGCCAGCAGCTTGGGAACAGGGAACTCGAACACTGAAGCTTTCTTT. It is translated as CASSLGTGNSNTEAFF. The whole variable domain, remainder taken from reference TRBV5-1 and TRBJ1-1, is KAGVTQTPRYLIKTRGQQVTLSCSPISGHRSVSWYQQTPGQGLQFLFEYFSETQRNKGNFPGRFSGRQFSNSRSEMNVSTLELGDSALYLCASSLGTGNSNTEAFFGQGTRLTVV.

The chain couples TRBV4-3 to TRBJ1-5, with TRBD1 identical over 7 bases. Germline V CDR1 and CDR2: LGHNA, YSLEER. V lost 0 bases, J lost 4 bases, and 12 bases stayed unmatched. The CDR3 spans 18 residues. The CDR3 bases are TGCGCCAGCAGCCAAGATCTTAACAGGGGTGATTGGAATCAGCCCCAGCATTTT. Protein: CASSQDLNRGDWNQPQHF.

Regarding this clone: Other DNA sequences of this sample code for an identical CDR3. The V call is TRBV12-3 or TRBV12-4, the J call TRBJ1-2; possible D gene TRBD1, 6 bases. The length of the CDR3 is 13 residues. The ends were cut back, 3 bases at V and 1 base at J, with 6 bases in the middle. DNA of the CDR3: TGTGCCAGCAGTTTCAGGGGTAACTATGGCTACACCTTC. Protein: CASSFRGNYGYTF.

The sample holds one count of this clone. The rearrangement uses TRBV5-1 and TRBJ1-3; 7 nucleotides align to TRBD1. CDR3 size: 18 residues. Germline loops: CDR1 SGHRS, CDR2 YFSETQ. The trim removed 3 bases at V and 0 bases at J, leaving 12 bases unmatched. CDR3 loop: CASSSDPTGASSGNTIYF. In nucleotides, the CDR3 is TGCGCCAGCAGCTCCGACCCCACAGGGGCGAGCTCTGGAAACACCATATATTTT. The entire variable domain, with the rest obtained from reference TRBV5-1 and TRBJ1-3, is as follows: KAGVTQTPRYLIKTRGQQVTLSCSPISGHRSVSWYQQTPGQGLQFLFEYFSETQRNKGNFPGRFSGRQFSNSRSEMNVSTLELGDSALYLCASSSDPTGASSGNTIYFGEGSWLTVV.

In nucleotides, the CDR3 is TGCGCCAGCAGCTTGGATAGGGGGCGGAGTGGAGAGACCCAGTACTTC. Amino acid sequence: CASSLDRGRSGETQYF. The rearrangement links TRBV5-1 to TRBJ2-5, with 7 bases that match TRBD1. The germline gives CDR1 SGHRS, CDR2 YFSETQ. The V gene end was trimmed by 0 bases and the J gene end by 4 bases; junction bases not matched to a gene: 9. The CDR3 loop spans 16 amino acids.

The chain employs TRBV25-1 and TRBJ2-2; D possibly corresponds to TRBD1 (6 bases). CDR1 and CDR2 (germline): MGHDK, SYGVNS. V dropped 4 bases and J dropped 1 base, with 10 bases sitting between them. The CDR3 loop spans 15 amino acids. CDR3 DNA sequence: TGTGCCAGCAGTGCTGTGGACAGGAACACCGGGGAGCTGTTTTTT. Its protein is CASSAVDRNTGELFF.

J is TRBJ1-2 and V is TRBV5-6; no clear D gene. V was shortened by 0 bases and J by 5 bases, with 17 bases between the two germline ends. CDR3 length equals 16 residues. The germline gives CDR1 SGHDT, CDR2 YYEEEE. CDR3 DNA: TGTGCCAGCAGCTTGGGACCTTTCTGGGAGAGATATGGCTACACCTTC. Protein sequence: CASSLGPFWERYGYTF.

The V and J genes are TRBV4-3 and TRBJ2-4; 7 nucleotides line up with TRBD1. Per germline, CDR1 LGHNA and CDR2 YSLEER. V was clipped by 2 bases and J by 10 bases; unmatched bases: 5. The CDR3 covers 13 residues. This CDR3 is CASSQNRGQIQYF. CDR3 DNA: TGCGCCAGCAGCCAAAACAGGGGTCAGATTCAGTACTTC.

V and J are TRBV5-1 and TRBJ1-3; D unresolved. With 1 base removed from V and 0 bases from J, the gap between germline ends came to 8 bases. CDR3 length: 15 residues. Germline V lookup: CDR1 SGHRS, CDR2 YFSETQ. The CDR3 sequence: CASSLSESSGNTIYF. The CDR3 DNA is TGCGCCAGCAGCTTGTCTGAGAGCTCTGGAAACACCATATATTTT.

The chain carries TRBV7-9 and TRBJ2-5; 13 positions agree with TRBD2. There are 14 residues in the CDR3. Trimming at V came to 2 bases and at J to 11 bases, leaving 5 bases not matched to a gene. CDR1 and CDR2 (germline): SEHNR, FQNEAQ (reference sequence). The DNA of the CDR3 is TGTGCCAGCAGCTTACGGGGACTAGCGGGGTGGCAGTACTTC. The encoded protein is CASSLRGLAGWQYF.

The chain couples TRBV5-1 to TRBJ2-1; weak D call: TRBD2 (6 bases). The ends were cut back, 4 bases at V and 0 bases at J, with 11 bases in the middle. Germline V CDR1 and CDR2: SGHRS, YFSETQ. The CDR3 has 15 residues. DNA for the CDR3: TGCGCCAGCAGCGGTAGCGGAAGCTCCTACAATGAGCAGTTCTTC. As protein: CASSGSGSSYNEQFF.

V usage is TRBV7-7 and J usage is TRBJ2-1; D might be TRBD2 (6 bases). V lost 4 bases, J lost 12 bases, and 25 bases lay in between. In germline, CDR1 is SSHAT, CDR2 FNYEAQ (reference sequence). The CDR3 has 16 amino acids. The CDR3 here is CASSSKKQDYRKGQFF. The DNA of the CDR3 is TGTGCCAGCAGCTCTAAGAAACAGGACTACCGAAAGGGGCAGTTCTTC.

Written as DNA, the CDR3 is TGTGCCAGCAGTGCTTCGGACAGGGGTTATGAAAAACTGTTTTTT. Protein product: CASSASDRGYEKLFF. This sequence joins TRBV28 and TRBJ1-4, with TRBD1 matching 9 bases. V shed 5 bases and J 6 bases; nucleotides not matched to a gene: 7. Germline loops: CDR1 MDHEN, CDR2 SYDVKM. The CDR3 has 15 amino acids.

V and J are TRBV5-1 and TRBJ1-5; D is unresolved. The germline V gene has CDR1 SGHRS and CDR2 YFSETQ. This CDR3 comprises 14 residues. V lost 4 bases to trimming and J lost 3 bases, with 11 bases between them. CDR3 coding DNA: TGCGCCAGCAGCCTCCCAGATCCCAATCAGCCCCAGCATTTT. This encodes CASSLPDPNQPQHF. The full variable domain, rest sourced from reference TRBV5-1 and TRBJ1-5, is KAGVTQTPRYLIKTRGQQVTLSCSPISGHRSVSWYQQTPGQGLQFLFEYFSETQRNKGNFPGRFSGRQFSNSRSEMNVSTLELGDSALYLCASSLPDPNQPQHFGDGTRLSIL.

The chain links TRBV10-3 to TRBJ2-5, with 11 nucleotides matching TRBD2. V lost 6 bases to trimming and J lost 2 bases; unmatched junction nucleotides: 2. The CDR3 loop spans 14 amino acids. Per the germline V gene, CDR1 is ENHRY and CDR2 is SYGVKD. CDR3 loop: CAISLAGGQETQYF. CDR3 bases: TGTGCCATCAGCCTAGCGGGGGGACAAGAGACCCAGTACTTC.

The V gene is TRBV6-5, the J gene TRBJ2-5; D unclear. Trimming took 5 bases from V and 2 from J, leaving 6 bases between them. This CDR3 has 12 amino acids. From germline, CDR1 is MNHEY and CDR2 SVGAGI. The CDR3 spells CASSPQQETQYF. The CDR3 DNA follows: TGTGCCAGCAGTCCGCAGCAAGAGACCCAGTACTTC.

V and J are TRBV6-5 and TRBJ1-2, with a weak D call TRBD1 (5 bases). The V gene lost 10 bases and the J gene lost 9 bases, with 15 bases spanning the gap. Germline loops: CDR1 MNHEY, CDR2 SVGAGI. The CDR3 runs 11 residues. The CDR3, as DNA: TGTGCCACTCTTGGCCGGGGGAGCTACACCTTC. This translates into CATLGRGSYTF.

This chain connects TRBV15 to TRBJ1-3; TRBD1 matches 10 bases. From germline, CDR1 is LNHNV and CDR2 YYDKDF (reference sequence). J lost 3 bases, V lost 6 bases, and 5 bases had no gene match. The length of the CDR3 is 15 residues. DNA for the CDR3: TGTGCCACCAGTACCGACAGGGGGCTTGGAAACACCATATATTTT. This translates into CATSTDRGLGNTIYF.

The chain is built from TRBV2 and TRBJ1-2; 7 nucleotides match TRBD1. Looked up from germline, CDR1 is SNHLY and CDR2 is FYNNEI. The CDR3 is made up of 12 amino acids. Trimming at V came to 9 bases and at J to 8 bases, leaving 9 bases not matched to a gene. Here the CDR3 reads CARKGPGGGYTF. The CDR3 DNA reads TGTGCCAGAAAGGGACCAGGGGGAGGCTACACCTTC.

This clone was counted a single time. The genes are TRBV6-5 and TRBJ2-7, with D maybe TRBD1 (6 bases). The CDR3 is 16 residues long. Germline loops: CDR1 MNHEY, CDR2 SVGAGI. With 2 bases removed from V and 3 bases from J, the gap between germline ends came to 17 bases. The CDR3 sequence is CASSYLGQGIHYEQYF. CDR3 coding DNA: TGTGCCAGCAGTTACCTAGGCCAGGGGATCCACTACGAGCAGTACTTC.